A selection of T cell receptor beta chains follows, all from one sample in a study of blood T cell repertoires in COVID-19. Produced via immunoSEQ multiplex PCR; TCRdb's table is partial and in-frame only. The sample comprises 140,000 to 150,000 clones, more than 85% of which are singletons, and around 2.9% rests with the top ten. Sample: peripheral blood. The receptors were sampled from a man in his 60s with active or convalescent COVID-19. Both conserved end residues are part of each CDR3. A D gene is named only where the DNA matches it firmly. Where a row states a size, it is once, few, many or the class of an expanded clone; other rows omit it.

j_call clone_size v_call d_call cdr3_aa cdr3_nt
TRBJ1-3 . TRBV28 TRBD1 CASSLDRAGNTIYF TGTGCCAGCAGCCTGGACAGGGCTGGAAACACCATATATTTT
TRBJ2-3 once TRBV4-3 . CASSQDFGSTDTQYF TGCGCCAGCAGCCAAGATTTCGGGAGTACAGATACGCAGTATTTT
TRBJ2-1 . TRBV4-3 TRBD2 CASSQEGGLAAKGSYNEQFF TGCGCCAGCAGCCAAGAAGGGGGACTAGCGGCCAAAGGCTCCTACAATGAGCAGTTCTTC
TRBJ2-2 . TRBV9 TRBD2 CASSVSVAGGTGELFF TGTGCCAGCAGCGTATCGGTAGCGGGAGGGACCGGGGAGCTGTTTTTT
TRBJ1-1 . TRBV30 TRBD1 CAWSGQGDTEAFF TGTGCCTGGAGTGGACAGGGGGACACTGAAGCTTTCTTT
TRBJ1-1 . TRBV6-5 . CASSYNGQLNTEAFF TGTGCCAGCAGTTATAATGGACAGCTGAACACTGAAGCTTTCTTT
TRBJ1-4 . TRBV7-2 . CASSHGGRVGEKLFF TGTGCCAGCAGCCACGGTGGGAGGGTGGGAGAAAAACTGTTTTTT
TRBJ1-3 . TRBV28 TRBD1 CASTFPQQGSGGNTIYF TGTGCCAGCACCTTCCCCCAACAGGGGAGTGGAGGAAACACCATATATTTT
TRBJ1-1 . TRBV18 . CASSTSREPGLAFF TGTGCCAGCTCAACTAGCCGGGAGCCCGGCCTAGCTTTCTTT
TRBJ1-4 . TRBV27 . CASRSGTPVDEKLFF TGTGCCAGCAGATCCGGGACACCCGTTGATGAAAAACTGTTTTTT
TRBJ2-2 few TRBV6-5 TRBD1 CASSPGTGLTGELFF TGTGCCAGCAGCCCCGGGACAGGTCTAACCGGGGAGCTGTTTTTT
TRBJ1-6 . TRBV7-9 . CASSSTKNNSPLHF TGTGCCAGCAGCAGTACTAAGAATAATTCACCCCTCCACTTT
TRBJ1-6 . TRBV2 . CASSEWRQDSPLHF TGTGCCAGCAGTGAATGGAGGCAGGACTCACCCCTCCACTTT